The 23 T cell receptor beta chains listed next were all sequenced from one sample in a study of T cells after yellow fever vaccination. TCRdb processed the 5' RACE reads anew with MiXCR; each CDR3 protein has one entry. The sample lists around 53,000 distinct CDR3 sequences; 6.6% were seen once. This specimen consisted of CD8+ T cells not binding an NS4B(214-222) dextramer, sorted from PBMCs, obtained more than 35 days after the first yellow fever vaccination. The source is a young man who received the YFV17D yellow fever vaccine.

This clonotype was recorded many times. The chain uses TRBV20-1 and TRBJ1-1; D may be TRBD1 (6 bases). CDR1 is DFQATT and CDR2 is SNEGSKA in the germline V gene (reference sequence). The CDR3 loop spans 13 amino acids. V lost 6 bases, J lost 7 bases, and 18 bases lay in between. In nucleotides, the CDR3 is TGCAGTGCCCCGGGGGCCACGGTGAATGAAGCTTTCTTT. This translates into CSAPGATVNEAFF.

Many counts were recorded for this clonotype. V and J are TRBV27 and TRBJ2-1; a weak D match, TRBD2 (6 bases). From germline, CDR1 is MNHEY and CDR2 SMNVEV (reference sequence). Trimming removed 1 base from V and 4 bases from J, with 14 bases in between. The CDR3 runs to 16 residues. CDR3 DNA sequence: TGTGCCAGCAGTTTATTAGGGTGGAGGGCTTACAATGAGCAGTTCTTC. Translating it yields CASSLLGWRAYNEQFF.

This clonotype was counted ten times or more. The rearrangement links TRBV27 to TRBJ2-3; 7 bases fit TRBD2. The junction had 6 bases not matched to a gene; V was cut back by 6 bases and J by 6 bases. This CDR3 region has 13 residues. Germline loops: CDR1 MNHEY, CDR2 SMNVEV (reference sequence). For the CDR3, the DNA is TGTGCCAGCAGGGGGGGGTACTCGGATACGCAGTATTTT. It codes for CASRGGYSDTQYF.

This clonotype was picked up a small number of times. Because the CDR3 is missing its conserved closing phenylalanine or tryptophan, this is likely a read error. It is unclear where the CDR3 begins or ends on the DNA, so no DNA is shown, and the CDR3 is as TCRdb lists it. This rearrangement joins TRBV21-1 to TRBJ1-2; the D segment call TRBD1 is taken from the table without a DNA check. TRBV21-1 is a known pseudogene. A total of 16 residues make up the CDR3, ends included. The CDR3 protein is CASRHAPNLQGRGYTL.

The rearrangement uses TRBV7-6 and TRBJ2-7; D tentatively fits TRBD1 or TRBD2 (6 bases each). CDR1 and CDR2 from the germline V gene are SGHVS and FNYEAQ. The CDR3 runs 14 residues. V gave up 4 bases and J gave up 5 bases, with 15 bases separating them. CDR3 nucleotides: TGTGCCAGCAGCTACTCCGGGGGCCAGGACGAGCAGTACTTC. This sequence encodes CASSYSGGQDEQYF.

This clonotype has more than one count but fewer than ten. The V and J genes are TRBV4-1 and TRBJ2-2; D gene ambiguous. Germline V gives CDR1 MGHRA, CDR2 YSYEKL. This CDR3 has 13 residues. V shed 2 bases and J shed 6 bases, with 7 bases lying between them. The CDR3 DNA is TGCGCCAGCAGCCAACCGACTTCCGGGGAGCTGTTTTTT. It codes for CASSQPTSGELFF.

Many counts were recorded for this clonotype. The J gene is TRBJ2-2, the V gene TRBV12-3 or TRBV12-4; 10 nucleotides line up with TRBD2. The CDR3 has 15 residues. Trimming cost V 5 bases and J 6 bases; bases outside gene matches: 6. CDR3: CASSPAGLASGELFF. As DNA, the CDR3 is TGTGCCAGCAGTCCTGCGGGACTAGCGTCCGGGGAGCTGTTTTTT.

This clonotype was seen many times. Written as DNA, the CDR3 is TGTGCCAGCAGGTCGACAGAGATAAGCTCCTACGAGCAGTACTTC. It yields the protein CASRSTEISSYEQYF. J is TRBJ2-7 and V is TRBV12-3 or TRBV12-4, with D tentatively TRBD1 (5 bases). V dropped 6 bases and J dropped 0 bases, with 15 bases sitting between them. The CDR3 covers 15 residues.

This clonotype was seen more than once but under ten times. The V gene is TRBV28, the J gene TRBJ2-5, with 8 bases that match TRBD2. Germline trimming cut 6 bases from V and 4 bases from J; bases unmatched to any gene: 4. The CDR3 runs to 13 residues. Germline V gives CDR1 MDHEN, CDR2 SYDVKM. The CDR3 sequence is CASSLGRAETQYF. CDR3 coding DNA: TGTGCCAGCAGCCTCGGGAGGGCAGAGACCCAGTACTTC.

The table lists this clonotype with many counts. The chain uses TRBV9 and TRBJ2-1, with D hard to call. Trimming left V 3 bases short and J 0 bases short, with 10 bases between. CDR1 SGDLS and CDR2 YYNGEE come from the germline V gene. CDR3 length equals 15 residues. For the CDR3, the DNA is TGTGCCAGCAGCGCGGAACTTAGCTCCTACAATGAGCAGTTCTTC. This gives the protein CASSAELSSYNEQFF.

This clonotype has just a few counts. The rearrangement links TRBV6-4 to TRBJ2-3, with a weak D call TRBD2 (6 bases). The CDR3 length is 16 residues. V was trimmed by 6 bases and J by 5 bases, leaving 21 bases between them. The germline V gene has CDR1 MRHNA and CDR2 SNTAGT. CDR3 sequence (DNA): TGTGCCAGCAGCCCGAGATCTGCGGGGCCTGGAGATACGCAGTATTTT. Amino acids: CASSPRSAGPGDTQYF.

This clonotype has ten or more counts. The J gene is TRBJ1-5, the V gene TRBV6-1; D remains ambiguous. The CDR3 spans 14 residues. Per germline, CDR1 MNHNS and CDR2 SASEGT. V shed 6 bases and J shed 6 bases, with 15 bases lying between them. The CDR3 loop reads CASRADGGGQPQHF. CDR3 bases: TGTGCCAGCAGGGCGGACGGTGGCGGTCAGCCCCAGCATTTT.

This clonotype was counted many times. The chain is built from TRBV4-1 and TRBJ2-1; the D call may be TRBD1 or TRBD2 (5 bases each). The CDR3 is 14 amino acids. Germline CDR1 reads MGHRA; CDR2 reads YSYEKL. Trimming took 4 bases from V and 6 from J, leaving 13 bases between them. The CDR3 protein is CASSPSGRTNEQFF. CDR3 DNA: TGCGCCAGCAGCCCCTCGGGACGAACCAATGAGCAGTTCTTC.

The sample holds many counts of this clonotype. The V and J genes are TRBV5-1 and TRBJ2-7; D is undetermined. CDR1 is SGHRS and CDR2 is YFSETQ in the germline V gene. Deletions cut 0 bases from V and 3 bases from J, with 13 bases between. This CDR3 contains 15 residues. The chain's CDR3 is CASSLVPGRHYEQYF. CDR3 sequence (DNA): TGCGCCAGCAGCTTGGTCCCCGGCAGGCACTACGAGCAGTACTTC.

This clonotype was detected many times. The rearrangement links TRBV4-1 to TRBJ1-2; 11 bases match TRBD1. The J segment lost 8 bases and the V segment lost 8 bases, leaving 13 bases of the junction unmatched. CDR3 length: 15 amino acids. The germline CDR1 and CDR2 sequences are MGHRA and YSYEKL. CDR3 sequence (DNA): TGCGCCAGCCACGGGACAGGGGGTTTGGCTCGAGGCTACACCTTC. Amino acid sequence: CASHGTGGLARGYTF.

This clonotype was detected a few times. The chain is built from TRBV6-1 and TRBJ1-4, with unresolved D. CDR1 and CDR2 from the germline V gene are MNHNS and SASEGT. V lost 6 bases and J lost 1, with 15 bases in between. The length of the CDR3 is 16 residues. The CDR3 DNA reads as TGTGCCAGCAGCCAGGCCTGGCGTGGAACTAATGAAAAACTGTTTTTT. As protein: CASSQAWRGTNEKLFF.

This clonotype was observed a few times. The J gene is TRBJ2-3, the V gene TRBV7-2; D is unresolved. Between the trimmed V and J ends, which lost 5 bases and 2 bases, there was a span of 11 bases. The CDR3 is made up of 14 amino acids. CDR1 SGHTA and CDR2 FQGNSA come from the germline V gene. The CDR3, as DNA: TGTGCCAGCAGCACCGGACGGTTCACAGATACGCAGTATTTT. It yields the protein CASSTGRFTDTQYF.

This clonotype was seen more than once but under ten times. In DNA, the CDR3 is TGTGCCAGCAGTGGAGAATTCCCCAGGGTTAAAGATACGCAGTATTTT. Translated: CASSGEFPRVKDTQYF. V is TRBV25-1 and J is TRBJ2-3; a weak D match, TRBD1 (5 bases). The CDR3 totals 16 residues. Germline V gives CDR1 MGHDK, CDR2 SYGVNS. The V and J ends lost 4 bases and 5 bases respectively, with 19 bases between them.

The chain combines TRBV10-3 with TRBJ2-7; the match to TRBD2 covers 7 bases. V trimming: 6 bases; J trimming: 2 bases; junction bases outside the gene matches: 7. Per the germline V gene, CDR1 is ENHRY and CDR2 is SYGVKD. CDR3 length: 14 residues. CDR3 protein: CAISAWGGTYEQYF. The CDR3, as DNA: TGTGCCATCAGCGCCTGGGGGGGTACCTACGAGCAGTACTTC.

This clonotype has more than one count but fewer than ten. The chain has TRBV12-3 or TRBV12-4 and TRBJ2-1, with 16 bases that match TRBD2. After removal of 8 bases from V and 9 bases from J, the junction contained 10 bases not matched to a gene. The CDR3 is 16 amino acids. The CDR3 coding sequence is TGTGCCAGCGGGCCGGGACTAGCGGGGGGGAGGGGTGAGCAGTTCTTC. This sequence encodes CASGPGLAGGRGEQFF.

This clonotype was seen only a few times. CDR3 amino acids: CASSTNGGPNNEQFF. The DNA of the CDR3 is TGTGCCAGTAGTACGAACGGGGGGCCAAACAATGAGCAGTTCTTC. The rearrangement uses TRBV19 and TRBJ2-1; a weak D match, TRBD2 (7 bases). The V gene lost 4 bases and the J gene lost 5 bases, with 15 bases spanning the gap. From germline, CDR1 is LNHDA and CDR2 SQIVND (reference sequence). CDR3 length equals 15 residues.

This clonotype was seen more than once but under ten times. This sequence joins TRBV29-1 and TRBJ2-1, with D uncertain. This CDR3 has 11 amino acids. Trimming took off 5 bases at V and 9 bases at J, with 11 bases between the two ends. Germline loops: CDR1 SQVTM, CDR2 ANQGSEA. The CDR3 reads CSVNKGPEQFF. CDR3 bases: TGCAGCGTTAACAAAGGTCCTGAGCAGTTCTTC.

This clonotype was seen only a few times. V usage is TRBV5-1 and J usage is TRBJ2-5; D may be TRBD1 (5 bases). Trimming shortened V by 2 bases and J by 3 bases, and 17 bases separated the two germline ends. Germline CDR1 and CDR2: SGHRS and YFSETQ. CDR3 length: 16 amino acids. CDR3 nucleotide sequence: TGCGCCAGCAGCTTTTTTTCCAGGGATGGAAAAGAGACCCAGTACTTC. It translates to CASSFFSRDGKETQYF.